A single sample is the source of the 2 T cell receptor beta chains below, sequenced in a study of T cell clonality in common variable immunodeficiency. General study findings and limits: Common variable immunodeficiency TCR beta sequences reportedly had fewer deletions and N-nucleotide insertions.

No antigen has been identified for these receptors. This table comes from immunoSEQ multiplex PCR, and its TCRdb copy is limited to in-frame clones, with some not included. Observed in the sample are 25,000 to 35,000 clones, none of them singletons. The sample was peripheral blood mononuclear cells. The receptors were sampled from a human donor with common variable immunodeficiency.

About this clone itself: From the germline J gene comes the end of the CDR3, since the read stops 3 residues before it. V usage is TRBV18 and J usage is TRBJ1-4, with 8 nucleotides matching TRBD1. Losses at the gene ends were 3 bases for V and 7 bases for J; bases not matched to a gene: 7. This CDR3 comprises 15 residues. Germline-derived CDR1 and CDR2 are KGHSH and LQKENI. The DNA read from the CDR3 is TGTGCCAGCTCACCTACAGGGGGTAGCGCTGAAAAA. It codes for CASSPTGGSAEK. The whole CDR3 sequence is CASSPTGGSAEKLFF.

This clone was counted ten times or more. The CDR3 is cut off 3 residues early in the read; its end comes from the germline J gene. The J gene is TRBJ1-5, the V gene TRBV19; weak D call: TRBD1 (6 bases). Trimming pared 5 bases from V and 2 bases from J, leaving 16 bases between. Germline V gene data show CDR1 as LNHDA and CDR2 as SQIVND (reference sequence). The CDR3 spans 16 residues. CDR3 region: CASSATRQVGNQPQHF. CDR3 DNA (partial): TGTGCCAGTAGTGCCACTCGACAGGTAGGCAATCAGCCC. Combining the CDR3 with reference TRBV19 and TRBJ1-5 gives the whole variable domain DGGITQSPKYLFRKEGQNVTLSCEQNLNHDAMYWYRQDPGQGLRLIYYSQIVNDFQKGDIAEGYSVSREKKESFPLTVTSAQKNPTAFYLCASSATRQVGNQPQHFGDGTRLSIL.